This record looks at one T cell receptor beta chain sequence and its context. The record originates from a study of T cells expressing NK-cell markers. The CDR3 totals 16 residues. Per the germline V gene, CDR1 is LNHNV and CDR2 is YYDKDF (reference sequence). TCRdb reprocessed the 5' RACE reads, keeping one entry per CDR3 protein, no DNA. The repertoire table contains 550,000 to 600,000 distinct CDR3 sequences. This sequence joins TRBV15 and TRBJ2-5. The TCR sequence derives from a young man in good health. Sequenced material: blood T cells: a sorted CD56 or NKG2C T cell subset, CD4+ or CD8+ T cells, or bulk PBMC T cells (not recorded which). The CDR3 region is CATSREGGNVQETQYF.